The 5 T cell receptor beta chains reported below all come from one sample, sequenced in a study of shared clonotypes between healthy human individuals. Assay: immunoSEQ multiplex PCR; the TCRdb copy retains only in-frame clones and omits some. The sample has approximately 2.3 million clones, about 92% seen once; the top ten hold about 0.41%. The material sequenced was naive CD4+ T cells from PBMCs. Subset denoted: CD45RA+ positively selected. Receptors were obtained from a man aged 18 to 30 in good health. Some clones in this sample may be carry-over from other donors' samples.

The J gene is TRBJ1-4, the V gene TRBV10-3, with D possibly being TRBD1 (5 bases). Trimming took off 0 bases at V and 7 bases at J, with 12 bases between the two ends. This CDR3 has 15 residues. Germline CDR1 is ENHRY and CDR2 is SYGVKD. The CDR3 nucleotides are TGTGCCATCAGTGAGTCCCGGGGGGATATTGAAAAACTGTTTTTT. Translating gives CAISESRGDIEKLFF.

The gene calls are TRBV5-4 and TRBJ2-7; TRBD1 matches at 8 bases. The germline V gene has CDR1 SGHNT and CDR2 YYREEE (reference sequence). The CDR3 consists of 14 residues. Unmatched junction bases numbered 4, after V lost 2 bases and J lost 3 bases. The CDR3 DNA follows: TGTGCCAGCAGCTTCGGGGGACAGGACTACGAGCAGTACTTC. It yields the protein CASSFGGQDYEQYF.

The chain is built from TRBV28 and TRBJ1-1; the D gene is possibly TRBD1 (5 bases). The CDR3 runs 16 residues. In germline, CDR1 is MDHEN, CDR2 SYDVKM. The V end was cut by 3 bases, the J end by 5 bases, with 19 bases between. The DNA for the CDR3 is TGTGCCAGCAGTTTTTTAGTTGAGGCAGGGAGGACTGAAGCTTTCTTT. Translated: CASSFLVEAGRTEAFF.

CDR3 sequence (DNA): TGTGCCAGCAGCTTAACGGGCAGACTGCCTCGGCAAGAGACCCAGTACTTC. As protein: CASSLTGRLPRQETQYF. J is TRBJ2-5 and V is TRBV7-3, with no clear D. CDR3 length equals 17 residues. V dropped 0 bases and J dropped 2 bases, with 16 bases sitting between them. CDR1 is SGHTA and CDR2 is FQGTGA in the germline V gene.

For this clone: This CDR3 is also generated by other DNA sequences in the sample. The chain is built from TRBV15 and TRBJ2-7; no clear D gene. CDR1 and CDR2 (germline): LNHNV, YYDKDF (reference sequence). V was clipped by 1 base and J by 7 bases, with 8 bases between them. CDR3 length: 12 residues. The CDR3 reads CATSRVAGEQYF. The CDR3 DNA follows: TGTGCCACCAGCAGAGTAGCAGGTGAGCAGTACTTC.